A selection of T cell receptor beta chains follows, all from one sample in a study of blood T cell repertoires in COVID-19. Only in-frame clones appear in the TCRdb table, and some are missing; sequencing was by immunoSEQ multiplex PCR. This table has about 220,000 clones, roughly four fifths appearing once. Sample: PBMCs or T cells enriched from blood (not recorded which). Source of these receptors: a woman between 55 and 75 years old who had recovered from COVID-19. The CDR3 runs from the conserved cysteine through the conserved F or W. The order of the fields is CDR3 DNA, CDR3 protein, D gene, clone size, J gene, V gene. D genes are given only for firm matches. Some rows mark clone size as missing; the rest say once, few, many or name a class of expanded clone.

TGTGCCAGCAGCCCGGGCAGCGGGAGGGGGACCGGGGAGCTGTTTTTT CASSPGSGRGTGELFF TRBD2 - TRBJ2-2 TRBV7-2
TGCGCCAGCAGCCAAGCAGCGGGAGGGCCTCCTAGCACAGATACGCAGTATTTT CASSQAAGGPPSTDTQYF TRBD2 - TRBJ2-3 TRBV4-1
TGTGCCAGCAGCCAAGATGGGAGCGGGAGGCTGTACGAGCAGTACTTC CASSQDGSGRLYEQYF TRBD2 - TRBJ2-7 TRBV4-2
TGTGCCATCAGTGAGAACGGGGTTCCGGAAAAACTGTTTTTT CAISENGVPEKLFF - - TRBJ1-4 TRBV10-3
TGCGCCAGCAGCCGGGACATTAACTATGGCTACACCTTC CASSRDINYGYTF - - TRBJ1-2 TRBV5-1
TGTGCCAGCAGCGACAGGGGTTCGCATGGCTACACCTTC CASSDRGSHGYTF TRBD1 - TRBJ1-2 TRBV12-3/TRBV12-4
TGCGCCAGCAGCCAAGGTTCAAATGGCTACACCTTC CASSQGSNGYTF - - TRBJ1-2 TRBV4-3
TGTGCCAGCAGCTTGCAGGGGGATTCCTATGGCTACACCTTC CASSLQGDSYGYTF TRBD1 - TRBJ1-2 TRBV5-8
TGTGCCAGTAGTATGGACAGGGTGGCTGATAACGAGCAGTACTTC CASSMDRVADNEQYF TRBD1 - TRBJ2-7 TRBV19
TGTGCCAGCAGTTACTTACTACCCGGGGAGCTGTTTTTT CASSYLLPGELFF - - TRBJ2-2 TRBV6-5
TGTGCCAGCAGCTCGCCCGGGACACATAGCTACGAGCAGTACTTC CASSSPGTHSYEQYF - - TRBJ2-7 TRBV5-4
TGTGCCAGCAGCTTCGGGTATGAGCAGTTCTTC CASSFGYEQFF - - TRBJ2-1 TRBV11-2
TGTGCCAGCAGTGATGTTCCGTGGCAGGGGGATACAGTAATAGAGACCCAGTACTTC CASSDVPWQGDTVIETQYF TRBD1 - TRBJ2-5 TRBV2
TGTGCCAGCAGCGTAGGCGGGGGTTTTACGGAAAAACTGTTTTTT CASSVGGGFTEKLFF - - TRBJ1-4 TRBV9
TGTGCCAGTAGGACCACGGACAGGACGAACACTGAAGCTTTCTTT CASRTTDRTNTEAFF TRBD1 once TRBJ1-1 TRBV19
TGTGCCAGCAGTGAATTTTCACGACTAGCGGGAGTCACAGATACGCAGTATTTT CASSEFSRLAGVTDTQYF TRBD2 - TRBJ2-3 TRBV6-1
TGTGCCAGTAGTATAGTCGCGGGAGAGACCCAGTACTTC CASSIVAGETQYF - - TRBJ2-5 TRBV19
TGTGCCAGCAGCCCCGGCCAGGGGAGGGAATACGAGCAGTACTTC CASSPGQGREYEQYF - - TRBJ2-7 TRBV11-2
TGCGCCAGCAGCCGAGGACAGATGAACACTGAAGCTTTCTTT CASSRGQMNTEAFF - - TRBJ1-1 TRBV4-1
TGTGCCATCAGTGAGACAGGGAATGGCAATCAGCCCCAGCATTTT CAISETGNGNQPQHF - - TRBJ1-5 TRBV10-3
TGTGCCTGGAGTTCGTCTAGACAGGGGACGCAGTATTTT CAWSSSRQGTQYF TRBD1 - TRBJ2-3 TRBV30
TGTGCCAGCAGTCCCCAACTAGGGATGAACACTGAAGCTTTCTTT CASSPQLGMNTEAFF - - TRBJ1-1 TRBV6-5
TGTGCCAGCAGCCCAGGGGATGGGGCTGAAGCTTTCTTT CASSPGDGAEAFF - - TRBJ1-1 TRBV7-3
TGTGCCAGCAGTGACAGGGGGCTACAAGATACGCAGTATTTT CASSDRGLQDTQYF TRBD1 - TRBJ2-3 TRBV2
TGCAGCGTTGACGGCAGCGGGGGGCCTTACGAGCAGTACTTC CSVDGSGGPYEQYF TRBD2 - TRBJ2-7 TRBV29-1
TGTTCTACCATGGGGGCAGGGGGCTATGGAGAGACCCAGTACTTC CSTMGAGGYGETQYF TRBD1 - TRBJ2-5 TRBV7-6
TGTGCCAGCAGCTTCGGGACAGGGGCCTACGAGCAGTACTTC CASSFGTGAYEQYF TRBD1 - TRBJ2-7 TRBV7-2
TGTGCCAGTAGTCTGACTAGCGGGGGCTCCGCCGGGGAGCTGTTTTTT CASSLTSGGSAGELFF TRBD2 - TRBJ2-2 TRBV19
TGTGCCAGCAGCCCCCAGCAGGGAATGGGGACCCAGTACTTC CASSPQQGMGTQYF - - TRBJ2-5 TRBV7-2